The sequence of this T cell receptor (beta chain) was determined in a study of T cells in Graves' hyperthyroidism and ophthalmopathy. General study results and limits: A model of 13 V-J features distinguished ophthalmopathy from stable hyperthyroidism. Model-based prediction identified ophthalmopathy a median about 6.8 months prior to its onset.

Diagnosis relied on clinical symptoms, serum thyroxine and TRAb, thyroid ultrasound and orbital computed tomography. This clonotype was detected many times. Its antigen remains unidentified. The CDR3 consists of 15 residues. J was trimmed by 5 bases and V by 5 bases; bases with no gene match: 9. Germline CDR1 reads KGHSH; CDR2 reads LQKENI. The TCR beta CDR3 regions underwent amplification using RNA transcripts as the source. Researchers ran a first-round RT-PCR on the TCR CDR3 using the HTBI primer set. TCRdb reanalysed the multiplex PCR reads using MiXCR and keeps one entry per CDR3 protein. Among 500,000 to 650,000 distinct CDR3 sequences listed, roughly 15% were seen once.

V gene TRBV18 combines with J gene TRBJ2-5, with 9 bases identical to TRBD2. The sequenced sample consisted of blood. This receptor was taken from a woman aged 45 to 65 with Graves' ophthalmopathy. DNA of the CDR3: TGTGCCAGCTCAACCCCGGGGACTAGCCGGGAGACCCAGTACTTC. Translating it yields CASSTPGTSRETQYF.